The clone carrying this TCR beta chain was observed a few times. The antigen is not known. This record belongs to a study of identical twins. General study points: Beta out-of-frame sequences displayed a weaker excess of sharing between twins. Cross-sectional statistics, not tracking of the same donors, supported the conclusions. There were fewer insertions in abundant cord blood beta clonotypes, but memory repertoires showed no such pattern.

This CDR3 is 16 amino acids long. The germline V gene has CDR1 LGHNA and CDR2 YNFKEQ. V was clipped by 1 base and J by 2 bases; unmatched bases: 6. TCRdb analysed the 5' RACE reads with MiXCR anew, one entry per CDR3 protein. This sample has approximately 500,000 distinct CDR3 sequences, with around 15% found just once. The same data also went into a second study, on yellow fever vaccine responses in identical twins. From that study: As reported, the vaccine T cell response of twins seemed partly convergent and partly personalized.

J is TRBJ2-3 and V is TRBV4-2; 7 bases fit TRBD2. The sequenced material came from CD4+ T cells sorted from blood. The sequence came from a woman between 18 and 29 years old in good health. DNA for the CDR3: TGTGCCAGCAGCCAAGCCTCAGCGGGGAACACAGATACGCAGTATTTT. It codes for CASSQASAGNTDTQYF.